Listed below are T cell receptor beta chains from one sample, sequenced in a study of blood T cell repertoires in COVID-19. Generated by immunoSEQ multiplex PCR, the TCRdb table keeps only in-frame clones and is missing some. This table has around 620,000 clones, over 80% appearing once. Material for sequencing was peripheral blood. These receptors originate from a woman in her late teens or twenties with acute or convalescent COVID-19. The CDR3 runs from the conserved cysteine through the conserved F or W. The order of the fields is J gene, D gene, V gene, clone size, CDR3 protein, CDR3 DNA. D genes are given only for firm matches. Expanded clones get a size class; other rows say once, few or many, or leave the size out.

j_gene: TRBJ2-7; d_gene: NA; v_gene: TRBV15; abundance: NA; CDR3aa: CATSRGRFGSLYEQYF; CDR3nt: TGTGCCACCAGCAGGGGAAGGTTCGGGAGCCTCTACGAGCAGTACTTC
j_gene: TRBJ1-1; d_gene: NA; v_gene: TRBV19; abundance: NA; CDR3aa: CASSGRTGLEAFF; CDR3nt: TGTGCCAGTAGTGGCAGGACGGGACTTGAAGCTTTCTTT
j_gene: TRBJ1-5; d_gene: NA; v_gene: TRBV19; abundance: once; CDR3aa: CASSTDFKPQHF; CDR3nt: TGTGCCAGTAGTACCGACTTTAAGCCCCAGCATTTT
j_gene: TRBJ2-7; d_gene: TRBD1; v_gene: TRBV6-2/TRBV6-3; abundance: NA; CDR3aa: CASSAQGSSYEQYF; CDR3nt: TGTGCCAGCAGTGCACAGGGGAGTTCCTACGAGCAGTACTTC
j_gene: TRBJ1-1; d_gene: TRBD1; v_gene: TRBV9; abundance: NA; CDR3aa: CASSVGTGEYNTEAFF; CDR3nt: TGTGCCAGCAGCGTAGGGACAGGGGAATATAACACTGAAGCTTTCTTT
j_gene: TRBJ1-2; d_gene: TRBD1; v_gene: TRBV3-1/TRBV3-2; abundance: NA; CDR3aa: CASSRPGGGGYGYTF; CDR3nt: TGTGCCAGCAGCCGGCCAGGGGGCGGAGGATATGGCTACACCTTC
j_gene: TRBJ1-3; d_gene: NA; v_gene: TRBV6-6; abundance: NA; CDR3aa: CASSPGDKLGNTIYF; CDR3nt: TGTGCCAGCAGTCCCGGGGACAAACTAGGAAACACCATATATTTT
j_gene: TRBJ1-6; d_gene: NA; v_gene: TRBV6-4; abundance: NA; CDR3aa: CAAGGQASSPLHF; CDR3nt: TGTGCCGCCGGGGGGCAAGCGAGTTCACCCCTCCACTTT
j_gene: TRBJ2-3; d_gene: TRBD2; v_gene: TRBV30; abundance: NA; CDR3aa: CAWSVLAGSTDTQYF; CDR3nt: TGTGCCTGGAGTGTCCTAGCGGGGAGCACAGATACGCAGTATTTT
j_gene: TRBJ1-2; d_gene: NA; v_gene: TRBV28; abundance: NA; CDR3aa: CASSTTLRGGGYTF; CDR3nt: TGTGCCAGCAGTACTACCCTGAGGGGGGGCGGCTACACCTTC
j_gene: TRBJ1-2; d_gene: NA; v_gene: TRBV7-2; abundance: NA; CDR3aa: CASSLGSVRAGGYTF; CDR3nt: TGTGCCAGCAGCTTAGGGTCCGTCAGGGCGGGAGGCTACACCTTC
j_gene: TRBJ1-1; d_gene: TRBD1; v_gene: TRBV4-1; abundance: NA; CDR3aa: CASSHRTGETEAFF; CDR3nt: TGCGCCAGCAGCCACCGGACAGGGGAGACTGAAGCTTTCTTT
j_gene: TRBJ1-2; d_gene: TRBD1; v_gene: TRBV11-2; abundance: NA; CDR3aa: CASSPGQLFYGYTF; CDR3nt: TGTGCCAGCAGCCCGGGACAGCTTTTCTATGGCTACACCTTC
j_gene: TRBJ2-2; d_gene: NA; v_gene: TRBV9; abundance: NA; CDR3aa: CASSVAGEITGELFF; CDR3nt: TGTGCCAGCAGCGTAGCGGGGGAGATCACCGGGGAGCTGTTTTTT
j_gene: TRBJ1-1; d_gene: TRBD1; v_gene: TRBV6-5; abundance: NA; CDR3aa: CASSSDRGFRNTEAFF; CDR3nt: TGTGCCAGCAGTTCCGACAGGGGGTTTCGAAACACTGAAGCTTTCTTT
j_gene: TRBJ2-7; d_gene: NA; v_gene: TRBV18; abundance: NA; CDR3aa: CASSRARGDKTYEQYF; CDR3nt: TGTGCCAGCTCACGGGCCCGGGGGGACAAAACCTACGAGCAGTACTTC
j_gene: TRBJ1-2; d_gene: TRBD1; v_gene: TRBV5-1; abundance: once; CDR3aa: CASSLKPGQGSHGYTF; CDR3nt: TGCGCCAGCAGCTTGAAACCGGGACAGGGAAGCCATGGCTACACCTTC
j_gene: TRBJ1-5; d_gene: NA; v_gene: TRBV2; abundance: NA; CDR3aa: CASTGFGNQPQHF; CDR3nt: TGTGCCAGCACCGGGTTTGGCAATCAGCCCCAGCATTTT
j_gene: TRBJ2-1; d_gene: NA; v_gene: TRBV7-9; abundance: NA; CDR3aa: CASSPPPGEGSYNEQFF; CDR3nt: TGTGCCAGCAGCCCCCCCCCGGGCGAGGGCTCCTACAATGAGCAGTTCTTC
j_gene: TRBJ1-5; d_gene: NA; v_gene: TRBV6-1; abundance: once; CDR3aa: CASSEGQSNQPQHF; CDR3nt: TGTGCCAGCAGCGAAGGACAGAGCAATCAGCCCCAGCATTTT
j_gene: TRBJ1-4; d_gene: NA; v_gene: TRBV4-1; abundance: NA; CDR3aa: CASSQAFNEKLFF; CDR3nt: TGCGCCAGCAGCCAGGCCTTTAATGAAAAACTGTTTTTT
j_gene: TRBJ1-6; d_gene: NA; v_gene: TRBV11-2; abundance: NA; CDR3aa: CASSLDRGAYNSPLHF; CDR3nt: TGTGCCAGCAGCTTAGATCGGGGGGCCTATAATTCACCCCTCCACTTT
j_gene: TRBJ1-1; d_gene: TRBD1; v_gene: TRBV6-5; abundance: NA; CDR3aa: CASSLQGGGNTEAFF; CDR3nt: TGTGCCAGCAGCCTGCAGGGGGGAGGGAACACTGAAGCTTTCTTT
j_gene: TRBJ1-6; d_gene: TRBD1; v_gene: TRBV4-1; abundance: NA; CDR3aa: CASSQETQGASPLHF; CDR3nt: TGCGCCAGCAGCCAAGAAACACAGGGGGCATCACCCCTCCACTTT
j_gene: TRBJ1-2; d_gene: TRBD1; v_gene: TRBV3-1/TRBV3-2; abundance: NA; CDR3aa: CASSQVTGAFSFYGYTF; CDR3nt: TGTGCCAGCAGCCAAGTGACAGGGGCCTTCTCCTTCTATGGCTACACCTTC
j_gene: TRBJ2-3; d_gene: NA; v_gene: TRBV11-2; abundance: NA; CDR3aa: CACGPGSTDTQYF; CDR3nt: TGTGCCTGCGGTCCGGGGAGCACAGATACGCAGTATTTT
j_gene: TRBJ2-1; d_gene: TRBD2; v_gene: TRBV19; abundance: once; CDR3aa: CASSIGTSGGGEQFF; CDR3nt: TGTGCCAGTAGTATCGGGACTAGCGGGGGGGGTGAGCAGTTCTTC
j_gene: TRBJ2-4; d_gene: NA; v_gene: TRBV4-1; abundance: NA; CDR3aa: CASSQERGLLNIQYF; CDR3nt: TGCGCCAGCAGCCAAGAACGGGGGTTATTAAACATTCAGTACTTC
j_gene: TRBJ1-1; d_gene: TRBD1; v_gene: TRBV5-6; abundance: NA; CDR3aa: CASSLSGTGLFMNTEAFF; CDR3nt: TGTGCCAGCAGCTTGTCCGGGACAGGGCTATTCATGAACACTGAAGCTTTCTTT
j_gene: TRBJ1-5; d_gene: TRBD1; v_gene: TRBV2; abundance: NA; CDR3aa: CATSGGPDQPQHF; CDR3nt: TGTGCCACCTCAGGGGGGCCGGATCAGCCCCAGCATTTT
j_gene: TRBJ1-6; d_gene: NA; v_gene: TRBV4-1; abundance: NA; CDR3aa: CASSQVMDYSPLHF; CDR3nt: TGCGCCAGCAGCCAAGTTATGGACTATTCACCCCTCCACTTT
j_gene: TRBJ2-6; d_gene: TRBD2; v_gene: TRBV12-5; abundance: NA; CDR3aa: CASGLVTGLAGSRISGANVLTF; CDR3nt: TGTGCTAGTGGTTTGGTAACTGGACTAGCGGGGAGTCGCATCTCTGGGGCCAACGTCCTGACTTTC
j_gene: TRBJ2-7; d_gene: NA; v_gene: TRBV10-3; abundance: NA; CDR3aa: CASRRRSYEQYF; CDR3nt: TGTGCCAGCCGCAGGCGCTCCTACGAGCAGTACTTC
j_gene: TRBJ1-4; d_gene: TRBD1; v_gene: TRBV9; abundance: NA; CDR3aa: CASSATGTVINEKLFF; CDR3nt: TGTGCCAGCAGCGCAACTGGGACAGTAATTAATGAAAAACTGTTTTTT
j_gene: TRBJ1-1; d_gene: NA; v_gene: TRBV5-6; abundance: once; CDR3aa: CASSSETGLQSEAFF; CDR3nt: TGTGCCAGCAGCTCAGAGACAGGTTTACAATCTGAAGCTTTCTTT
j_gene: TRBJ2-1; d_gene: TRBD2; v_gene: TRBV7-7; abundance: NA; CDR3aa: CASSPGLAVTTYNEQFF; CDR3nt: TGTGCCAGCAGCCCCGGACTAGCGGTCACAACCTACAATGAGCAGTTCTTC
j_gene: TRBJ1-5; d_gene: TRBD1; v_gene: TRBV14; abundance: NA; CDR3aa: CASSQEGAPKTGGGNQPQHF; CDR3nt: TGTGCCAGCAGCCAAGAGGGGGCCCCTAAGACAGGGGGTGGCAATCAGCCCCAGCATTTT
j_gene: TRBJ2-7; d_gene: TRBD1; v_gene: TRBV4-2; abundance: few; CDR3aa: CASSQEDGQASEQYF; CDR3nt: TGTGCCAGCAGCCAAGAAGACGGACAGGCAAGCGAGCAGTACTTC
j_gene: TRBJ2-4; d_gene: TRBD1; v_gene: TRBV4-3; abundance: NA; CDR3aa: CASSQTGAVKNIQYF; CDR3nt: TGCGCCAGCAGCCAAACAGGGGCAGTCAAAAACATTCAGTACTTC
j_gene: TRBJ2-2; d_gene: TRBD2; v_gene: TRBV28; abundance: once; CDR3aa: CASSPPGLAGGNTGELFF; CDR3nt: TGTGCCAGCAGTCCACCGGGACTAGCGGGGGGGAACACCGGGGAGCTGTTTTTT
j_gene: TRBJ2-1; d_gene: NA; v_gene: TRBV9; abundance: NA; CDR3aa: CASSVGGGSGAEQFF; CDR3nt: TGTGCCAGCAGCGTAGGAGGGGGAAGTGGGGCGGAGCAGTTCTTC
j_gene: TRBJ1-3; d_gene: NA; v_gene: TRBV5-8; abundance: NA; CDR3aa: CASSLEVGGWDF; CDR3nt: TGTGCCAGCAGCTTGGAGGTCGGGGGATGGGATTTT